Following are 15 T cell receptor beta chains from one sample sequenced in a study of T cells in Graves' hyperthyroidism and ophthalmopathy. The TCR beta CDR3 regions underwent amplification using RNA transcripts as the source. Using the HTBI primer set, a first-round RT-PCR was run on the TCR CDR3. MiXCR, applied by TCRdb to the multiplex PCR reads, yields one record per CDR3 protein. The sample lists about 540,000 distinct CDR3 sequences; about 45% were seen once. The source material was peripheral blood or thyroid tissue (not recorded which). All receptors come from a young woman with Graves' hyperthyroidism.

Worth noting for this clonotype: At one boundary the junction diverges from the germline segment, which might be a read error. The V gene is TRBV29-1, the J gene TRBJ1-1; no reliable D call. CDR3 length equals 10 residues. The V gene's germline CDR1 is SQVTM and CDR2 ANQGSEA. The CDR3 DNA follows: TGCACCGTTGTAGTGGACGCAGCTTTCTTT. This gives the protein CTVVVDAAFF.

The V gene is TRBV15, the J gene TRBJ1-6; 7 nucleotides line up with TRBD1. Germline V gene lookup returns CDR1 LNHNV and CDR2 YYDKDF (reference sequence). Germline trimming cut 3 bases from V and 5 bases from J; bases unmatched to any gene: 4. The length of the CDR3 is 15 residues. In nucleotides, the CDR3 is TGTGCCACCAGCAGTGACAGGGTGAATAATTCACCCCTCCACTTT. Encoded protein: CATSSDRVNNSPLHF. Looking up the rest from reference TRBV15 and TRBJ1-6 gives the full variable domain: DAMVIQNPRYQVTQFGKPVTLSCSQTLNHNVMYWYQQKSSQAPKLLFHYYDKDFNNEADTPDNFQSRRPNTSFCFLDIRSPGLGDTAMYLCATSSDRVNNSPLHFGNGTRLTVT.

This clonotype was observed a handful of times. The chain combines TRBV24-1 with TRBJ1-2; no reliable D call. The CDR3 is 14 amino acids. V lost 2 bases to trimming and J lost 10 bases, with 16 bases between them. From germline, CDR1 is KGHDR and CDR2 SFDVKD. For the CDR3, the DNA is TGTGCCACCAGTGATTCAAAACACCTCGGAGACTACACCTTC. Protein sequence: CATSDSKHLGDYTF.

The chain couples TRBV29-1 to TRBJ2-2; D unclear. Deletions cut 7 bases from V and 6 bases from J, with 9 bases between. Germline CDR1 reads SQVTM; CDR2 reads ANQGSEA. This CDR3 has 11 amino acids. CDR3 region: CSGMKAGELFF. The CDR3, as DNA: TGCAGCGGGATGAAGGCCGGGGAGCTGTTTTTT.

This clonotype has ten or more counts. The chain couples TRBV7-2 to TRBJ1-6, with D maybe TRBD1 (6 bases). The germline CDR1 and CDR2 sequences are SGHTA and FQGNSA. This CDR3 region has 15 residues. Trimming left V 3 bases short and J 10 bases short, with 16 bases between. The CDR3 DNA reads TGTGCCAGCAGCTTCGCACAGGGTTTAGGATCACCCCTCCACTTT. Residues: CASSFAQGLGSPLHF. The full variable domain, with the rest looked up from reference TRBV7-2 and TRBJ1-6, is GAGVSQSPSNKVTEKGKDVELRCDPISGHTALYWYRQSLGQGLEFLIYFQGNSAPDKSGLPSDRFSAERTGGSVSTLTIQRTQQEDSAVYLCASSFAQGLGSPLHFGNGTRLTVT.

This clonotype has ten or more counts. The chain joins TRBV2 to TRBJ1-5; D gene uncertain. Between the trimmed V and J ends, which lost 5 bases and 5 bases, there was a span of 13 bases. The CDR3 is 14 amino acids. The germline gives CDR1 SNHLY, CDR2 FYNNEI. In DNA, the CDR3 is TGTGCCAGCAGTCCCGCACGGCAGCATCAGCCCCAGCATTTT. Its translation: CASSPARQHQPQHF.

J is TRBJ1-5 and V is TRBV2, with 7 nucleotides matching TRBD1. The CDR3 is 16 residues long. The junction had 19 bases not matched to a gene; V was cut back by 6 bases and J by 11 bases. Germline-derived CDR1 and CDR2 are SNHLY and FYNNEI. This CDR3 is CASRTVDRVGREAQHF. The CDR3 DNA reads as TGTGCCAGCAGGACTGTCGACAGGGTGGGCCGAGAAGCCCAGCATTTT.

The CDR3 DNA reads TGTGCCGGGGATGGGCAGGGGGCAGGGAGCACTGAAGCTTTCTTT. Translating it yields CAGDGQGAGSTEAFF. The chain combines TRBV25-1 with TRBJ1-1; 8 nucleotides line up with TRBD1. The CDR3 totals 15 residues. Per germline, CDR1 MGHDK and CDR2 SYGVNS. V shed 11 bases and J 4 bases; nucleotides not matched to a gene: 15.

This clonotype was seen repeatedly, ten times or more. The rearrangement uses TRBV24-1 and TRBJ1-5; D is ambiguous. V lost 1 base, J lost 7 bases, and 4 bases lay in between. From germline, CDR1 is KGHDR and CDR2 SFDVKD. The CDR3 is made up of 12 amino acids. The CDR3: CATSDFGQPQHF. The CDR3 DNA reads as TGTGCCACCAGTGATTTTGGACAGCCCCAGCATTTT.

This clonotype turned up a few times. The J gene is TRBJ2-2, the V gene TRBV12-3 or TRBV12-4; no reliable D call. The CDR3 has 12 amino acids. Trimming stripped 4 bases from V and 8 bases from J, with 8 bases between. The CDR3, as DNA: TGTGCCAGCAGTTCTGACGAAGGGGAGCTGTTTTTT. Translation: CASSSDEGELFF.

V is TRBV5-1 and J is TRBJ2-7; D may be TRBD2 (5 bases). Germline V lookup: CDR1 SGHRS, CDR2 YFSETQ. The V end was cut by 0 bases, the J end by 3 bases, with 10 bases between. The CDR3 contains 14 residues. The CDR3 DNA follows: TGCGCCAGCAGCTTGGTCAGCGGTCTCTACGAGCAGTACTTC. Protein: CASSLVSGLYEQYF. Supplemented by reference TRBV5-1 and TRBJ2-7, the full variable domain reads KAGVTQTPRYLIKTRGQQVTLSCSPISGHRSVSWYQQTPGQGLQFLFEYFSETQRNKGNFPGRFSGRQFSNSRSEMNVSTLELGDSALYLCASSLVSGLYEQYFGPGTRLTVT.

CDR3 in DNA: TGTGCCAGCAGGCTGGAGAATGAAAAACTGTTTTTT. It is translated as CASRLENEKLFF. J is TRBJ1-4 and V is TRBV25-1; D is uncertain. Deletions cut 6 bases from V and 5 bases from J, with 7 bases between. This CDR3 contains 12 residues. The V gene's germline CDR1 is MGHDK and CDR2 SYGVNS.

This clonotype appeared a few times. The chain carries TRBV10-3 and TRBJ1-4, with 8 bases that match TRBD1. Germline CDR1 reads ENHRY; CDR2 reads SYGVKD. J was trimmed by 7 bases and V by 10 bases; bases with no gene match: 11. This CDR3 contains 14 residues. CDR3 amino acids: CASRLTGEIEKLFF. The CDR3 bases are TGTGCCAGCAGATTGACAGGGGAAATTGAAAAACTGTTTTTT.

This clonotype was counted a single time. The CDR3 DNA is TGCAGTGCTAGCGACCCCGACTACAGCTCCTACGAGCAGTACTTC. Translating gives CSASDPDYSSYEQYF. The rearrangement joins TRBV20-1 to TRBJ2-7; D might be TRBD2 (5 bases). Germline values: CDR1 DFQATT, CDR2 SNEGSKA (reference sequence). Deletions cut 3 bases from V and 0 bases from J, with 15 bases between. There are 15 residues in the CDR3.

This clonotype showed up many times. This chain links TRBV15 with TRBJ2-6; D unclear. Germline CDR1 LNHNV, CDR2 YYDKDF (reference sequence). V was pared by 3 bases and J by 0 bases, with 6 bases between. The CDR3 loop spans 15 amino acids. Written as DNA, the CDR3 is TGTGCCACCAGCAGCCGCGACTCTGGGGCCAACGTCCTGACTTTC. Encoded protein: CATSSRDSGANVLTF.